This T cell receptor beta chain is drawn from a study of PD-1 blockade in classical Hodgkin lymphoma. Time point given: newly diagnosed, previously untreated cHL patient sample. Untreated, newly diagnosed classical Hodgkin lymphoma PBMCs served for comparison. Study outcomes and limitations: Underlying causes for the observed repertoire differences were not defined, possibly disease activity or prior therapy. Healthy donors reportedly exceeded newly diagnosed patients in baseline TCR diversity.

Measured with immunoSEQ multiplex PCR; TCRdb has only the in-frame clones, and not every one. The top ten hold about 3.8% of the sample, which has tens of thousands of clones, approximately 89% seen once. Remarks on this clone: Antigen specificity is unknown.

The CDR3 is 13 amino acids. Trimming pared 0 bases from V and 2 bases from J, leaving 4 bases between. Germline CDR1 and CDR2: SGHNT and YYREEE (reference sequence). This rearrangement joins TRBV5-4 to TRBJ2-3; no clear D gene. Sequencing input: peripheral blood mononuclear cells (PBMCs). The receptor was derived from a human donor with classical Hodgkin lymphoma. In nucleotides, the CDR3 is TGTGCCAGCAGCTTGGACTTCACAGATACGCAGTATTTT. Protein: CASSLDFTDTQYF.